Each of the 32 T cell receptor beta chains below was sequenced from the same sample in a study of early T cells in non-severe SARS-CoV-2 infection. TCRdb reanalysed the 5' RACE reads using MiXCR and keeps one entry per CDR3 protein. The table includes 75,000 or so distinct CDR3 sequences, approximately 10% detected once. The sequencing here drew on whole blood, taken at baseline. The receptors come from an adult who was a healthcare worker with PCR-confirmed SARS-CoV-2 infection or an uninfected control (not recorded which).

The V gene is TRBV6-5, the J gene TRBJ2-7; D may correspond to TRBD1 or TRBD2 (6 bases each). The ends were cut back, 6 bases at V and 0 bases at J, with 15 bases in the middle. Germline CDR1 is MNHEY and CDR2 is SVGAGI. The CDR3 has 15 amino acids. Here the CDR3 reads CASRAGHPSSYEQYF. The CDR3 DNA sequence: TGTGCCAGCAGGGCGGGACACCCCTCCTCCTACGAGCAGTACTTC.

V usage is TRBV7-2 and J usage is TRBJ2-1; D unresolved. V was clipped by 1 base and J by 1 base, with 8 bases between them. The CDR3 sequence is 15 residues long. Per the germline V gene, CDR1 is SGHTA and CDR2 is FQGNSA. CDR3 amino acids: CASSLGPPSYNEQFF. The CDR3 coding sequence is TGTGCCAGCAGCTTAGGACCCCCTTCCTACAATGAGCAGTTCTTC.

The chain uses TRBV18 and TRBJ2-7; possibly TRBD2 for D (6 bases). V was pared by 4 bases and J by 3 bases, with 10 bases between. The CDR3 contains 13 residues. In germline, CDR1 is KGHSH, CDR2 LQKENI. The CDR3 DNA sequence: TGTGCCAGCTCACGCGGACTAATCTACGAGCAGTACTTC. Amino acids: CASSRGLIYEQYF. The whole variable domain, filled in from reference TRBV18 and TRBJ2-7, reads NAGVMQNPRHLVRRRGQEARLRCSPMKGHSHVYWYRQLPEEGLKFMVYLQKENIIDESGMPKERFSAEFPKEGPSILRIQQVVRGDSAAYFCASSRGLIYEQYFGPGTRLTVT.

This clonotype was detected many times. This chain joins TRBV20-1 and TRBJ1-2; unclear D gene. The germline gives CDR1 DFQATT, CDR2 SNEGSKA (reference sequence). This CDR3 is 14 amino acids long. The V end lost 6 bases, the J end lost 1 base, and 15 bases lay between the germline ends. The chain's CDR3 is CSAPRHAINYGYTF. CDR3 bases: TGCAGTGCCCCGAGACACGCGATTAACTATGGCTACACCTTC.

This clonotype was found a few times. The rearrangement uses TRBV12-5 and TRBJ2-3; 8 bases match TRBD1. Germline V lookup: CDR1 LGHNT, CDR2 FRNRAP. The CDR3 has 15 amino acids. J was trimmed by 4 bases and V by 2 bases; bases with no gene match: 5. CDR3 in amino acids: CASGLTRTGPDTQYF. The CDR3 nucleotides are TGTGCTAGTGGTTTGACCCGGACAGGGCCAGATACGCAGTATTTT.

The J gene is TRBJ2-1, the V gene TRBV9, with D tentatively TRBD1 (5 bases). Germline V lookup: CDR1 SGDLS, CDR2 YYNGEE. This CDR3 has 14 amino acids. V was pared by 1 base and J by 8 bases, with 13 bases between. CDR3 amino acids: CASSVSTGVDEQFF. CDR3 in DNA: TGTGCCAGCAGCGTAAGTACAGGCGTCGATGAGCAGTTCTTC.

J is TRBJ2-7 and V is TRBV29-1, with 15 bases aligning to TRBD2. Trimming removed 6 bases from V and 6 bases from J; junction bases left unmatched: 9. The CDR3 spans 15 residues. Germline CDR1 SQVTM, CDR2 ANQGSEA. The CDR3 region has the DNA TGCAGCGTGGCGGGACTAGCGGGGGGTTCAGGCGAGCAGTACTTC. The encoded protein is CSVAGLAGGSGEQYF.

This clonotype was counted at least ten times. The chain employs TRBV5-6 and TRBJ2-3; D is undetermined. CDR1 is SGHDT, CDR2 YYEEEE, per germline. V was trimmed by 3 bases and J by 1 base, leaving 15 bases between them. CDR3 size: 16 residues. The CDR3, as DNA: TGTGCCAGCAGCTCACCTATGCAGACTGGCACAGATACGCAGTATTTT. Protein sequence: CASSSPMQTGTDTQYF.

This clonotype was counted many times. CDR3: CTAGGGANYGYTF. The CDR3 DNA reads TGCACCGCTGGGGGAGGAGCTAACTATGGCTACACCTTC. The chain recombines TRBV20-1 with TRBJ1-2; D possibly corresponds to TRBD1 (5 bases). The CDR3 has 13 residues. Germline V gene lookup returns CDR1 DFQATT and CDR2 SNEGSKA (reference sequence).

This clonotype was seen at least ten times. The CDR3 DNA sequence: TGTGCCAGCAGTTTGCAGGGGCTGAACTATGGCTACACCTTC. Encoded protein: CASSLQGLNYGYTF. J is TRBJ1-2 and V is TRBV6-6, with a weak D call TRBD1 (6 bases). The CDR3 is made up of 14 amino acids. V was pared by 4 bases and J by 2 bases, with 11 bases between. The germline V gene has CDR1 MNHNY and CDR2 SVGAGI (reference sequence).

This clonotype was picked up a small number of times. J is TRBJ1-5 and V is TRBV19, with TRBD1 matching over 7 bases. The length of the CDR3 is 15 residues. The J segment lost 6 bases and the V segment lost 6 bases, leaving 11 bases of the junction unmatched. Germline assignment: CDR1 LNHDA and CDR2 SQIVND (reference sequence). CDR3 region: CASSYTTGVGQPQHF. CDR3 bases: TGTGCCAGTAGCTACACAACAGGGGTAGGTCAGCCCCAGCATTTT. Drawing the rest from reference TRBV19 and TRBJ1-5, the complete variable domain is DGGITQSPKYLFRKEGQNVTLSCEQNLNHDAMYWYRQDPGQGLRLIYYSQIVNDFQKGDIAEGYSVSREKKESFPLTVTSAQKNPTAFYLCASSYTTGVGQPQHFGDGTRLSIL.

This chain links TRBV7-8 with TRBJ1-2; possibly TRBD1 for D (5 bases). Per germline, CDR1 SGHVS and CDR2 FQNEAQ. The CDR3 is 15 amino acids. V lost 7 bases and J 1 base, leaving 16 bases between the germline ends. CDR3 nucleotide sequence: TGTGCCAGCACTCCCGGGACGGGGGTTAACTATGGCTACACCTTC. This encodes CASTPGTGVNYGYTF.

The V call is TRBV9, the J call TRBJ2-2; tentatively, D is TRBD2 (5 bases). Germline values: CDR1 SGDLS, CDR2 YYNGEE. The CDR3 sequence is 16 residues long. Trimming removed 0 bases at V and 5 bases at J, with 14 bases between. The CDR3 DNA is TGTGCCAGCAGCGTAGCCCGGGATCAGTGGACCGGGGAGCTGTTTTTT. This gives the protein CASSVARDQWTGELFF.

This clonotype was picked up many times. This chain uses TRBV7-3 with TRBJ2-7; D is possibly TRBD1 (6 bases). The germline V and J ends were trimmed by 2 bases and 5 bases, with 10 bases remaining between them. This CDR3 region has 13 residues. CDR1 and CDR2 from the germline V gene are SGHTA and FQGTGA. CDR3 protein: CASSLAQGNEQYF. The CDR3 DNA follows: TGTGCCAGCAGCTTAGCACAGGGAAACGAGCAGTACTTC.

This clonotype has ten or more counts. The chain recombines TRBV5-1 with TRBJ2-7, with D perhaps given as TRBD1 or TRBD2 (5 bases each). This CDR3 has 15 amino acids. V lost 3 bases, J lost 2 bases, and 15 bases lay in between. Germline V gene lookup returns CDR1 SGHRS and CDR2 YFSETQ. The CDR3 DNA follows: TGCGCCAGCAGCTCGCCCGAGGGGAATCCCTACGAGCAGTACTTC. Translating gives CASSSPEGNPYEQYF.

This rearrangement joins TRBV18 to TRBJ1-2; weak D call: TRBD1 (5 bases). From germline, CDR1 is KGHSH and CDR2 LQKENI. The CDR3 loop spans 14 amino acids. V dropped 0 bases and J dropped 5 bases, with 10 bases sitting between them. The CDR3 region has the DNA TGTGCCAGCTCACCACCTGGGGCCGGGTATGGCTACACCTTC. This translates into CASSPPGAGYGYTF.

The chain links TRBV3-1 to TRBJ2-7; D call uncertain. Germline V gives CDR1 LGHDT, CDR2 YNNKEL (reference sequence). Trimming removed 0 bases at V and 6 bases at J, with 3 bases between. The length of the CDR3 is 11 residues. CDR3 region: CASSQEAEQYF. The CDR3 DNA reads TGTGCCAGCAGCCAAGAGGCCGAGCAGTACTTC.

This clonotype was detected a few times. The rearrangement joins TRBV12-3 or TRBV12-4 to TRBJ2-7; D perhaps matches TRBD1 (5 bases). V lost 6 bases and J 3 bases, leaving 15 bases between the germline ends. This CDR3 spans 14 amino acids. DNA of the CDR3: TGTGCCAGCAGCCCGGTGGCAGGGTACTACGAGCAGTACTTC. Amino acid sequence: CASSPVAGYYEQYF.

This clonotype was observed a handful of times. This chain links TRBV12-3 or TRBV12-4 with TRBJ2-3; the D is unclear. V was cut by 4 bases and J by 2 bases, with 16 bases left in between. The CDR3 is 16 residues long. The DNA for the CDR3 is TGTGCCAGCAGTTACAACGGGCCCCCTCTCACAGATACGCAGTATTTT. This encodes CASSYNGPPLTDTQYF.

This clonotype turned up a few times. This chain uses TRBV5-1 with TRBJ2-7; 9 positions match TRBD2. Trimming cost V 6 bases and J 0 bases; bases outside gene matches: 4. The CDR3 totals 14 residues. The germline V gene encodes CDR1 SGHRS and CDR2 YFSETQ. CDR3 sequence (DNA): TGCGCCAGCACCCATAGCGGGAGCTCCTACGAGCAGTACTTC. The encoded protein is CASTHSGSSYEQYF.

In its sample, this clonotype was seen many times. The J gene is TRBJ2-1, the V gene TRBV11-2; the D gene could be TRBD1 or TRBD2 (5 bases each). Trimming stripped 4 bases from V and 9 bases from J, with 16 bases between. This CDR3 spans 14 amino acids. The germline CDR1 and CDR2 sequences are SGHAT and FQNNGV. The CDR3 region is CASSYVRGESEQFF. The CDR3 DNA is TGTGCCAGCAGCTATGTCCGGGGCGAAAGTGAGCAGTTCTTC.

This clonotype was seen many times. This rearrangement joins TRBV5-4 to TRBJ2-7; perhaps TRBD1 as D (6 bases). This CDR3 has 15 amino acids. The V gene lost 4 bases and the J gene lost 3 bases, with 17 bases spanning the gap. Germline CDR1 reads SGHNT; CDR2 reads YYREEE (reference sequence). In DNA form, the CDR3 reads TGTGCCAGCAGCCCCTTGCCGGGACAAAACTACGAGCAGTACTTC. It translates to CASSPLPGQNYEQYF.

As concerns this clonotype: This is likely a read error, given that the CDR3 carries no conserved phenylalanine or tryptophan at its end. The CDR3 coding sequence is TGTGCCAGCAGCTTAGCCGGGGGGGGTAGCACAGATACGCAGTATCTT. Its translation: CASSLAGGGSTDTQYL. The chain employs TRBV7-2 and TRBJ2-3; 8 nucleotides agree with TRBD2. The CDR3 contains 16 residues. V was pared by 0 bases and J by 0 bases, with 2 bases of the junction left unmatched. CDR1 and CDR2 (germline): SGHTA, FQGNSA.

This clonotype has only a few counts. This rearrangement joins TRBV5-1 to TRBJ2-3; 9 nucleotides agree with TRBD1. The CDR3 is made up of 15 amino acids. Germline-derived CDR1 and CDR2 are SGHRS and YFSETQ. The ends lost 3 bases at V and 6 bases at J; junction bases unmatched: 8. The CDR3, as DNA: TGCGCCAGCAGCTGGGGACAGGGTATCTCGGATACGCAGTATTTT. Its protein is CASSWGQGISDTQYF.

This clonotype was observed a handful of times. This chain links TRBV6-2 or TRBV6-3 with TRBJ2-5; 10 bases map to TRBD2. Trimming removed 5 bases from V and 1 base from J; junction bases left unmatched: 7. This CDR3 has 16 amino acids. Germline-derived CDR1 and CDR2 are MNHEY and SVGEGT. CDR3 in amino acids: CASSTASGRPQETQYF. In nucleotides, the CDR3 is TGTGCCAGCAGTACAGCTAGCGGGAGACCCCAAGAGACCCAGTACTTC.

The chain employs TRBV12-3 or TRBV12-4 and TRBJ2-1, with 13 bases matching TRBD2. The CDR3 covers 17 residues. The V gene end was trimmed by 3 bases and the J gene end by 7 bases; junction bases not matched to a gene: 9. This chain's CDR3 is CASSLGLGLAGTNEQFF. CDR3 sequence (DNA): TGTGCCAGCAGTTTGGGTTTGGGACTAGCGGGAACGAATGAGCAGTTCTTC.

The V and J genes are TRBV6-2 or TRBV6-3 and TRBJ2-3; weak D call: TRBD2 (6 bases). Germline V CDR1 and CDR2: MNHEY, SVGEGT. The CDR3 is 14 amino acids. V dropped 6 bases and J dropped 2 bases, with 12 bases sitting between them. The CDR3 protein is CASSLSGDTDTQYF. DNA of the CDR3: TGTGCCAGCAGCCTTAGCGGAGACACAGATACGCAGTATTTT.

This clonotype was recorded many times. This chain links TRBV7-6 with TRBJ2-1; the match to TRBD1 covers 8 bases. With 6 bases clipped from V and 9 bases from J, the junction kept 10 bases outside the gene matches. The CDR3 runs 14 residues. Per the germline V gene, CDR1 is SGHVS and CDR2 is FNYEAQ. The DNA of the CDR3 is TGTGCCAGCAGAGAGACAGGGGAGGTGGCTGAGCAGTTCTTC. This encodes CASRETGEVAEQFF.

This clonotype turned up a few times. Written as DNA, the CDR3 is TGTGCCAGCAGCTTCAGTACAGGGGCTTTCCCGCAGTATTTT. Its protein product is CASSFSTGAFPQYF. The chain couples TRBV7-9 to TRBJ2-3, with TRBD1 matching 7 bases. The CDR3 sequence is 14 residues long. The germline V gene encodes CDR1 SEHNR and CDR2 FQNEAQ (reference sequence). V lost 3 bases, J lost 10 bases, and 10 bases stayed unmatched.

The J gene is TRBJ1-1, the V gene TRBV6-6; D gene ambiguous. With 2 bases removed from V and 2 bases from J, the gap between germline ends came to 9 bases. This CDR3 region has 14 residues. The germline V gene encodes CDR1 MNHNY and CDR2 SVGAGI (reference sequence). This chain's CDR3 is CASSYSQLNTEAFF. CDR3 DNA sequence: TGTGCCAGCAGTTACAGTCAGCTTAACACTGAAGCTTTCTTT.

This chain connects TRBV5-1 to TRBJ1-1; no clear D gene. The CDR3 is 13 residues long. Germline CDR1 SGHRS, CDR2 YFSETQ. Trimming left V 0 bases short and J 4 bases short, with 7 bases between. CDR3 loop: CASSLEVGTEAFF. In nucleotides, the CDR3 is TGCGCCAGCAGCTTGGAAGTAGGCACTGAAGCTTTCTTT. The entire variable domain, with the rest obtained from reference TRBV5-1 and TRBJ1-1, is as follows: KAGVTQTPRYLIKTRGQQVTLSCSPISGHRSVSWYQQTPGQGLQFLFEYFSETQRNKGNFPGRFSGRQFSNSRSEMNVSTLELGDSALYLCASSLEVGTEAFFGQGTRLTVV.

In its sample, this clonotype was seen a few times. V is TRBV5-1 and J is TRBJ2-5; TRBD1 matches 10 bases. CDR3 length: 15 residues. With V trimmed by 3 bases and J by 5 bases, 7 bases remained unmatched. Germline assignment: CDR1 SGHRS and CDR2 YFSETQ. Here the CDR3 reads CASSSEDRGYETQYF. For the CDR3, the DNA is TGCGCCAGCAGCTCAGAGGACAGGGGGTATGAGACCCAGTACTTC.